This T cell receptor (beta chain) originates from a study of regulatory T cells in long-lasting Graves disease. Time point specified: newly diagnosed GD, antithyroid drugs for less than 3 months. The TCR library was prepared using RNA isolated from PBMCs. The table lists this clonotype with many counts. Arm-PCR of CDR3 regions with iRepertoire HTBI primers generated TCR beta libraries. TCRdb reprocessed the multiplex PCR reads via MiXCR and lists one record per CDR3 protein. Of 450,000 to 600,000 distinct CDR3 sequences in the sample, around 15% were seen once. The length of the CDR3 is 13 residues. Germline CDR1 is SGHTA and CDR2 is FQGNSA. Trimming stripped 5 bases from V and 6 bases from J, with 13 bases between. The same specimen was also included in a second study, on T cells in Graves' hyperthyroidism and ophthalmopathy.

This specimen consisted of peripheral blood mononuclear cells (PBMCs), obtained at new diagnosis, from a patient treated with antithyroid drugs. The receptor was derived from a man aged 35 to 55 with Graves disease. The chain has TRBV7-2 and TRBJ2-5; perhaps TRBD1 as D (5 bases). The CDR3 DNA follows: TGTGCCAGCAGCCCTCGACAGATGAAGACCCAGTACTTC. The encoded protein is CASSPRQMKTQYF.